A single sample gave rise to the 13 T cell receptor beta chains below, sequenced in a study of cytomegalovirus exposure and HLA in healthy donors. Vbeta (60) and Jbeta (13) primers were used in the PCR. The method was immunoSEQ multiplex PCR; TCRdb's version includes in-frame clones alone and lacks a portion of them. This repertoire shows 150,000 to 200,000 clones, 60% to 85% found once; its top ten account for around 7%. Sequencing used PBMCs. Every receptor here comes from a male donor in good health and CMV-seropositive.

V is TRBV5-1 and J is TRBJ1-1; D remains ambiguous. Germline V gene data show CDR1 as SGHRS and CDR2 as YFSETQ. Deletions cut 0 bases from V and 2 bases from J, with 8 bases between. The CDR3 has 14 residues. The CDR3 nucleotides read TGCGCCAGCAGCTTGGGGGAGAGTAACACTGAAGCTTTCTTT. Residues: CASSLGESNTEAFF.

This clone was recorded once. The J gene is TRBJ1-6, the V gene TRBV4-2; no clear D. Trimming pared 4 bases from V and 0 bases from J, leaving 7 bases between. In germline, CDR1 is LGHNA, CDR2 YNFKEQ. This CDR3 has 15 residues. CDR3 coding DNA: TGTGCCAGCAGCCGGGCGAGCTCCTATAATTCACCCCTCCACTTT. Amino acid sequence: CASSRASSYNSPLHF.

CDR3 sequence reads: CASSFGLAAGNTIYF. Written as DNA, the CDR3 is TGTGCCAGCAGCTTCGGTTTAGCGGCTGGAAACACCATATATTTT. The chain recombines TRBV5-5 with TRBJ1-3; no reliable D call. The germline gives CDR1 SGHKS, CDR2 YYEKEE (reference sequence). The CDR3 has 15 residues. Trimming left V 2 bases short and J 2 bases short, with 11 bases between.

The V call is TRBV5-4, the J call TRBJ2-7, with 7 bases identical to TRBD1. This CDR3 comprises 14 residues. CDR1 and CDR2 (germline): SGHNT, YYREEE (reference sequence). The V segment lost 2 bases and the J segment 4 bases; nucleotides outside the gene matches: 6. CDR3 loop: CASSFNDREYEQYF. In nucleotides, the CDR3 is TGTGCCAGCAGCTTCAACGACAGGGAGTACGAGCAGTACTTC.

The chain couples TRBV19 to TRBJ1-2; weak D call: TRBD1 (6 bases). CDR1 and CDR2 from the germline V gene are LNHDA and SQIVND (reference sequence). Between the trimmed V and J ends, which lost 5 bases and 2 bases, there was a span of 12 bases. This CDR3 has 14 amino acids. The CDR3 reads CASSSGQLNYGYTF. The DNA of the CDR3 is TGTGCCAGTAGTTCCGGACAGCTCAACTATGGCTACACCTTC.

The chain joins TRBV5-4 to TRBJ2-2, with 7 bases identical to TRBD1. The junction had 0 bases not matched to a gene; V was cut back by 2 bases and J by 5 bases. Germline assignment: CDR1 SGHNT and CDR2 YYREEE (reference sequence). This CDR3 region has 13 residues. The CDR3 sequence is CASSLQGTGELFF. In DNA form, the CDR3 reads TGTGCCAGCAGCTTACAGGGGACCGGGGAGCTGTTTTTT.

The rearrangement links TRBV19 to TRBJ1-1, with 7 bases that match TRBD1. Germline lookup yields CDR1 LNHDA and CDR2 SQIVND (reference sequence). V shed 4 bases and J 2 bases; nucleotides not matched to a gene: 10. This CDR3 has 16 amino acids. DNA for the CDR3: TGTGCCAGTAGTAAAGAGGGGGCCCGGATAAACACTGAAGCTTTCTTT. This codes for CASSKEGARINTEAFF.

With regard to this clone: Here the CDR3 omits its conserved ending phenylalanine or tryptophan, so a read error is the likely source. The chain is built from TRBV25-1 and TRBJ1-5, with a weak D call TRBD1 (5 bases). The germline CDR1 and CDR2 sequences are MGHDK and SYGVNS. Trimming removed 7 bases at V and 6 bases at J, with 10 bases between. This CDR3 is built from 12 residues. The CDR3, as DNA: TGTGCCAGCAATACCGGGACTCAGCCCCAGCATCTT. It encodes CASNTGTQPQHL.

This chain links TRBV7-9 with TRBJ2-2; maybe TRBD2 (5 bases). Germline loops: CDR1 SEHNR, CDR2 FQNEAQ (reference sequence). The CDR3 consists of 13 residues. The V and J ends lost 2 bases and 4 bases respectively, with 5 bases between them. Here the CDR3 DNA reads TGTGCCAGCAGCTTAAGCGGCACCGGGGAGCTGTTTTTT. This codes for CASSLSGTGELFF. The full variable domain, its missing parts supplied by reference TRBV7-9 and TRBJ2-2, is DTGVSQNPRHKITKRGQNVTFRCDPISEHNRLYWYRQTLGQGPEFLTYFQNEAQLEKSRLLSDRFSAERPKGSFSTLEIQRTEQGDSAMYLCASSLSGTGELFFGEGSRLTVL.

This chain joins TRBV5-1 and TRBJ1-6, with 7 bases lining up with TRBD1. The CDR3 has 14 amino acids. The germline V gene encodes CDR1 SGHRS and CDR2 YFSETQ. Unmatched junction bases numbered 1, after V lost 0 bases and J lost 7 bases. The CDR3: CASSLDRGNSPLHF. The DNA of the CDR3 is TGCGCCAGCAGCTTGGACAGGGGAAATTCACCCCTCCACTTT.

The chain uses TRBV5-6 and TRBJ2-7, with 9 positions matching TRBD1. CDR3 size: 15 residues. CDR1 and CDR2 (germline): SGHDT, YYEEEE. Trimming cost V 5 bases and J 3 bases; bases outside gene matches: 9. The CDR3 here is CASRYRDREHYEQYF. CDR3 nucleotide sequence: TGTGCCAGCAGGTACCGGGACAGGGAACACTACGAGCAGTACTTC.

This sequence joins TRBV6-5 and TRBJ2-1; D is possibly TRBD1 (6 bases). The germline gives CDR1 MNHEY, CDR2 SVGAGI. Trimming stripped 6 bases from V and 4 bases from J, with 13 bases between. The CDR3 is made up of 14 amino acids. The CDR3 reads CASRTRGVYNEQFF. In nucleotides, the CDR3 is TGTGCCAGCAGGACCAGGGGTGTTTACAATGAGCAGTTCTTC.

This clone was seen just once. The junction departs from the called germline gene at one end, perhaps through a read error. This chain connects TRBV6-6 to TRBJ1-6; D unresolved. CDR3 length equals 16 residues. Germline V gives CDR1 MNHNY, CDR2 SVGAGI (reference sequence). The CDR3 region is CASISGPRDYNSPLHF. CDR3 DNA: TGTGCCAGCATCTCCGGCCCCAGAGACTATAATTCCCCCCTCCACTTT.